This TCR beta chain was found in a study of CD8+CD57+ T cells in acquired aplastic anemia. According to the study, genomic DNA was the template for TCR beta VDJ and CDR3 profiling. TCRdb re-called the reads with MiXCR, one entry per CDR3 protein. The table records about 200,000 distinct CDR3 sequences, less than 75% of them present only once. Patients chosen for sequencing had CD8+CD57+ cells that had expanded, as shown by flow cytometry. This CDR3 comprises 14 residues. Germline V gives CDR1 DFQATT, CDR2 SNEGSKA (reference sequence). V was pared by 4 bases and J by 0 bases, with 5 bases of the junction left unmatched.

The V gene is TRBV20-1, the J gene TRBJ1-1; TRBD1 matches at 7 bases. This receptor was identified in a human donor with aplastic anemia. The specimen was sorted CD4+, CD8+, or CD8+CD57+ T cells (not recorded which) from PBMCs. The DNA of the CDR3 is TGCAGTGCTACCGGGACAGTTCTGAACACTGAAGCTTTCTTT. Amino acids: CSATGTVLNTEAFF.